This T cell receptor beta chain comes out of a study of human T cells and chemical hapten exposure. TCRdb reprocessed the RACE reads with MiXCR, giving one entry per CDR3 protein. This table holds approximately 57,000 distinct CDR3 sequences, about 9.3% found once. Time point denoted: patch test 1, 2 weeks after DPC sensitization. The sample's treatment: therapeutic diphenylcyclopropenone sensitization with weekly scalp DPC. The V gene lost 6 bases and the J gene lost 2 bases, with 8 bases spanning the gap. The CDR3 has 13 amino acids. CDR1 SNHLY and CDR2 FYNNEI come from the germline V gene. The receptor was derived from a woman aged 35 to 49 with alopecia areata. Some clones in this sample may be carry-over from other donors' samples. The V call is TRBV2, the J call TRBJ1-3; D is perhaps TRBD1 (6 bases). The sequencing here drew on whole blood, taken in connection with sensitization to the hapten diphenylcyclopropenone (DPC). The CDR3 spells CASRQGPGNTIYF. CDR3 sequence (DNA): TGTGCCAGCAGGCAGGGGCCTGGAAACACCATATATTTT.